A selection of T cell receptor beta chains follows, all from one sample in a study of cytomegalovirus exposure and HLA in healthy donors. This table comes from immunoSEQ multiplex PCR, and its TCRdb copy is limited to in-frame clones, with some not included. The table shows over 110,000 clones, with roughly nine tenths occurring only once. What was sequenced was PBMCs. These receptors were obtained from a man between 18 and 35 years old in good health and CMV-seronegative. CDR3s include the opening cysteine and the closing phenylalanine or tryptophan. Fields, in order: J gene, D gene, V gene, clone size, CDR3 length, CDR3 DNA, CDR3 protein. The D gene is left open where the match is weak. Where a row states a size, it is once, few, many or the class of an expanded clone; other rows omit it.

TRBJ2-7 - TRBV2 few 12 TGTGCCAGCAATCAGGACAGTAACGTGCAGCACTTC CASNQDSNVQHF
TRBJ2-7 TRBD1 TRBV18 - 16 TGTGCCAGCTCACCACTTGAACAGGGGGTATCCTACGAGCAGTACTTC CASSPLEQGVSYEQYF
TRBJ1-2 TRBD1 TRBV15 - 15 TGTGCCACCAGCAGAACCTCGACAGGGGTCGGCGGCTACACCTTC CATSRTSTGVGGYTF
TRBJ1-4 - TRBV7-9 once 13 TGTGCCAGCAGCCCGACCGGGAGGGAAAAACTGTTTTTT CASSPTGREKLFF
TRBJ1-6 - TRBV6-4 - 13 TGTGCCAGCAGTGACGGGACAAGCGGCCCCCTCCACTTT CASSDGTSGPLHF
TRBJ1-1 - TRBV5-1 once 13 TGCGCCAGCAGCTTGGTTCAGCGCACTGAAGCTTTCTTT CASSLVQRTEAFF
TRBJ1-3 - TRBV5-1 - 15 TGCGCCAGCAGCGGTGGACGGGAATCTGGAAACACCATATATTTT CASSGGRESGNTIYF
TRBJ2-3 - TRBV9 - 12 TGTGCCAGCAGCGTAGATCGGGATACGCAGTATTTT CASSVDRDTQYF
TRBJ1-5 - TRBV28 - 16 TGTGCCAGCAGTCCCACGGGGGAGGGGCAAGATCAGCCCCAGCATTTT CASSPTGEGQDQPQHF
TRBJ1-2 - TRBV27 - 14 TGTGCCAGCAGTTTCAGCGGGGGTGGTTATGGCTACACCTTC CASSFSGGGYGYTF
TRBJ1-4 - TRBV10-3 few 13 TGTGCCATCAGTCCTACAACAGGTGAAAAACTGTTTTTT CAISPTTGEKLFF
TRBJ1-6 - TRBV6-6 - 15 TGTGCCAGCAGTCACCGGGACAACTATAATTCACCCCTCCACTTT CASSHRDNYNSPLHF
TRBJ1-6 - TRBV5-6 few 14 TGTGCCAGCAGGGTGGACGGGAGTAATTCACCCCTCCACTTT CASRVDGSNSPLHF
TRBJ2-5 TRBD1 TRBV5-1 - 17 TGCGCCAGCAGCTTGGCCGGACAGGGGAGAAGTGGGGAGACCCAGTACTTC CASSLAGQGRSGETQYF
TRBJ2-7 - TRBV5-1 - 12 TGCGCCAGCAGCCTCGACTTACACGAGCAGTACTTC CASSLDLHEQYF
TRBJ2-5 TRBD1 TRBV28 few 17 TGTGCCAGCAGTTTTCCCGGACAGGGAGACAAAGTGGAGACCCAGTACTTC CASSFPGQGDKVETQYF
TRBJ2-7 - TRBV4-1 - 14 TGCGCCAGCAGCCAAGACCCTACTAGCTACGAGCAGTACTTC CASSQDPTSYEQYF
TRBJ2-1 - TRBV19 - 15 TGTGCCAGTAGTCTAAGAAGCGGGCACCAGCAGGAGCAGTTCTTC CASSLRSGHQQEQFF
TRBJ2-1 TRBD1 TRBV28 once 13 TGTGCCACCCAGGGACAGGGGAGAAATGAGCAGTTCTTC CATQGQGRNEQFF
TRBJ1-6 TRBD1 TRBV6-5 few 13 TGTGCCGCGAAGGCGGGACAGGCTTCACCCCTCCACTTT CAAKAGQASPLHF
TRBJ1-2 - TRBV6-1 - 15 TGTGCCATCCCCGGACGGGGGGGGAGAGGCTATGGCTACACCTTC CAIPGRGGRGYGYTF
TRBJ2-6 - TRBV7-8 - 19 TGTGCCAGCAGACGGGACCGAGCCCGGGAGAGCTCTGGGGCCAACGTCCTGACTTTC CASRRDRARESSGANVLTF
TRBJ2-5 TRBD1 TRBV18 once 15 TGTGCCAGCTCACCACAGGGACAGGTCCAAGAGACCCAGTACTTC CASSPQGQVQETQYF
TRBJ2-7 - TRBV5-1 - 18 TGCGCCAGCAGCTTCTCCTTAGGAAAGACAGGACGCTACTACGAGCAGTACTTC CASSFSLGKTGRYYEQYF
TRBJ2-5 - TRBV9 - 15 TGTGCCAGCAGCGTAGCTACAGGGTACCAAGAGACCCAGTACTTC CASSVATGYQETQYF
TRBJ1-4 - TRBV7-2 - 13 TGTGCCAGCAGCCTTCGCAGGGAAGAAAAACTGTTTTTT CASSLRREEKLFF
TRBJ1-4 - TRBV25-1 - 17 TGTGCCAGCAGTGACGGGGGTAGGGCCGGGGGTAATGAAAAACTGTTTTTT CASSDGGRAGGNEKLFF
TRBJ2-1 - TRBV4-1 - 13 TGCGCCAGCAGCCCAGGTGGGGAGGTTGAGCAGTTCTTC CASSPGGEVEQFF
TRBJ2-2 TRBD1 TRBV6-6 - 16 TGTGCCAGCAGATACCACTCGACAGGGGGCACCGGGGAGCTGTTTTTT CASRYHSTGGTGELFF